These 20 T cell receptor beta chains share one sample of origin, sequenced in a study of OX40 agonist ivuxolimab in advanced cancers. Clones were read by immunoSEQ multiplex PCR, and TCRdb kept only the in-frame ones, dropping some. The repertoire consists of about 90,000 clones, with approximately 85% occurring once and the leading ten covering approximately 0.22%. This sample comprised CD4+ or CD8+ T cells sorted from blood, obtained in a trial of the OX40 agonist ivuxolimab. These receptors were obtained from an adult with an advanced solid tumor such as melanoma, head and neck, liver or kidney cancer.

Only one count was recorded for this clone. CDR3 sequence (DNA): TGTGCCAGCAGCGTAGCTGGCGGCTCTTCGTACAATGAGCAGTTCTTC. Translated, it gives CASSVAGGSSYNEQFF. This sequence joins TRBV9 and TRBJ2-1, with D hard to call. CDR3 length equals 16 residues. In germline, CDR1 is SGDLS, CDR2 YYNGEE. V was clipped by 0 bases and J by 4 bases, with 14 bases between them.

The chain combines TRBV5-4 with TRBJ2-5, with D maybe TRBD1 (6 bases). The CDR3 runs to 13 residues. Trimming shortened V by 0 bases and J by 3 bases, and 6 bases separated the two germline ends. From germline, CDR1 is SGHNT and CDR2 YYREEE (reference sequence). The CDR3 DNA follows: TGTGCCAGCAGCTTGGACAGGGAAGAGACCCAGTACTTC. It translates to CASSLDREETQYF. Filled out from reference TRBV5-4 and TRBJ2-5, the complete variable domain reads ETGVTQSPTHLIKTRGQQVTLRCSSQSGHNTVSWYQQALGQGPQFIFQYYREEENGRGNFPPRFSGLQFPNYSSELNVNALELDDSALYLCASSLDREETQYFGPGTRLLVL.

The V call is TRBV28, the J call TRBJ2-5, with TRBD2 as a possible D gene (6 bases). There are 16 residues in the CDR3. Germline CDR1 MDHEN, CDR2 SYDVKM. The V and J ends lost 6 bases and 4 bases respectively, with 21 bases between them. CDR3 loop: CASSSHGTPARETQYF. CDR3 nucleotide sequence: TGTGCCAGCAGCTCCCACGGGACTCCCGCCCGAGAGACCCAGTACTTC.

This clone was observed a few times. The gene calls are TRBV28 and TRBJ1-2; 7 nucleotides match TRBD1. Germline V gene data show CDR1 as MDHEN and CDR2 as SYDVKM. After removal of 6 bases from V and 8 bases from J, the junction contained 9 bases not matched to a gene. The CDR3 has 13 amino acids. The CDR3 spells CASSVTGPRGYTF. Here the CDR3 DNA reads TGTGCCAGCAGCGTGACAGGGCCGCGGGGCTACACCTTC.

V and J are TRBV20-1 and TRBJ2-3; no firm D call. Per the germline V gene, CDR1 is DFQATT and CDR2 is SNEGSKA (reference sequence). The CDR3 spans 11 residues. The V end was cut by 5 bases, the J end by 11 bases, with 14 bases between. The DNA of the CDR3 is TGCAGTGCTTCGCCCGAATATATGCAGTATTTT. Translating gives CSASPEYMQYF.

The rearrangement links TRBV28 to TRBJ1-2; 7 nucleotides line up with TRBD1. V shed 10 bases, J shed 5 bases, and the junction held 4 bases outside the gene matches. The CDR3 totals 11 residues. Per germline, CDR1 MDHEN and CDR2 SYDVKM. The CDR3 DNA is TGTGCCACAGGGGGGGCGTATGGCTACACCTTC. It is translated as CATGGAYGYTF.

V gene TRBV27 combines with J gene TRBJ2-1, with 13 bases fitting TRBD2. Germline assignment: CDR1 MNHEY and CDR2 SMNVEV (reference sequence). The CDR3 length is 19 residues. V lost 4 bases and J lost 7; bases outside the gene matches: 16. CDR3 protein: CASSYGTSGIGPARNEQFF. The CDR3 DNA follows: TGTGCCAGCAGTTACGGGACTAGCGGGATCGGGCCCGCAAGGAATGAGCAGTTCTTC.

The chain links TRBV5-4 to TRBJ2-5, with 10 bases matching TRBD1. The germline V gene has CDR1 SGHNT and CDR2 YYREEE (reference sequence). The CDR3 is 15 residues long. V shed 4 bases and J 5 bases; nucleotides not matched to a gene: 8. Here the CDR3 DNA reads TGTGCCAGCAGCCTACCGGGACAGGGGTATGAGACCCAGTACTTC. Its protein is CASSLPGQGYETQYF.

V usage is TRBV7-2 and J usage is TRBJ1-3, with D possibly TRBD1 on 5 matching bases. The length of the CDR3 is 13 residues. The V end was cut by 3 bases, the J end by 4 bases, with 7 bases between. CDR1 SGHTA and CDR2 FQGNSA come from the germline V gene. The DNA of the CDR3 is TGTGCCAGCAGCTTTGGGGGGGGAAACACCATATATTTT. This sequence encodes CASSFGGGNTIYF. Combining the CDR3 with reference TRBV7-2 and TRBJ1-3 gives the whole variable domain GAGVSQSPSNKVTEKGKDVELRCDPISGHTALYWYRQSLGQGLEFLIYFQGNSAPDKSGLPSDRFSAERTGGSVSTLTIQRTQQEDSAVYLCASSFGGGNTIYFGEGSWLTVV.

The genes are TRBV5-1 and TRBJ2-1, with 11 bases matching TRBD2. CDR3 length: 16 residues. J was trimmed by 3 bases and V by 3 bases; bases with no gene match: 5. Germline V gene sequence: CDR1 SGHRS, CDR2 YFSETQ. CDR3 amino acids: CASSWGLAGGYNEQFF. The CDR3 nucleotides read TGCGCCAGCAGCTGGGGCCTAGCGGGGGGCTACAATGAGCAGTTCTTC. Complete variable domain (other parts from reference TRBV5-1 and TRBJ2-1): KAGVTQTPRYLIKTRGQQVTLSCSPISGHRSVSWYQQTPGQGLQFLFEYFSETQRNKGNFPGRFSGRQFSNSRSEMNVSTLELGDSALYLCASSWGLAGGYNEQFFGPGTRLTVL.

CDR3 region: CASRFSETEAFF. The CDR3 bases are TGTGCCAGCAGGTTCAGCGAGACTGAAGCTTTCTTT. The V and J genes are TRBV7-9 and TRBJ1-1; D remains unclear. From germline, CDR1 is SEHNR and CDR2 FQNEAQ (reference sequence). The germline V and J ends were trimmed by 6 bases and 5 bases, with 10 bases remaining between them. The CDR3 runs to 12 residues.

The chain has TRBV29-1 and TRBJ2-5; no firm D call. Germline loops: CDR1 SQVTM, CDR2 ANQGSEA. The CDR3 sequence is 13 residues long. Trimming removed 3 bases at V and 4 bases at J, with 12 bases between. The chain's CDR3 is CSVDRAAVETQYF. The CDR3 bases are TGCAGCGTTGATCGGGCGGCCGTAGAGACCCAGTACTTC. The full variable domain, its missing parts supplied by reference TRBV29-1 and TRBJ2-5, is SAVISQKPSRDICQRGTSLTIQCQVDSQVTMMFWYRQQPGQSLTLIATANQGSEATYESGFVIDKFPISRPNLTFSTLTVSNMSPEDSSIYLCSVDRAAVETQYFGPGTRLLVL.

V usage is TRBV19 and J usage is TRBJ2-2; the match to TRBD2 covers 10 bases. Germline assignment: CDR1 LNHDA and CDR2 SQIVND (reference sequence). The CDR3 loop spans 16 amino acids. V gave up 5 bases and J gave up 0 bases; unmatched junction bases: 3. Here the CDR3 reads CASSVAGGTNTGELFF. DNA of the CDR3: TGTGCCAGTAGTGTAGCGGGGGGAACGAACACCGGGGAGCTGTTTTTT.

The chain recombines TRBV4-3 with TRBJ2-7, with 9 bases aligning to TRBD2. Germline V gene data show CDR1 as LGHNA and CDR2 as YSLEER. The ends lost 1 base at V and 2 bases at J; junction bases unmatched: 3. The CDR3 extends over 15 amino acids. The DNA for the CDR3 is TGCGCCAGCAGCCAAGTTCCTAGCGGGGCCTACGAGCAGTACTTC. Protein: CASSQVPSGAYEQYF.

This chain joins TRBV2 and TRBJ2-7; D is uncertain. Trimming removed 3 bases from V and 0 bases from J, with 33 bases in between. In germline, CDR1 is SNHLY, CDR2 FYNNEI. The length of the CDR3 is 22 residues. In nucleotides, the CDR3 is TGTGCCAGCAGTGATCTGTTGGCAGGCCCCGACCAAAAGGGCCCAAGCTCCTACGAGCAGTACGTC. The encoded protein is CASSDLLAGPDQKGPSSYEQYV.

The CDR3 DNA reads as TGTGCCAGCAGCGTAGACGGTCCCTACGAGCAGTACTTC. This codes for CASSVDGPYEQYF. The chain links TRBV7-2 to TRBJ2-7; unclear D gene. Trimming pared 5 bases from V and 2 bases from J, leaving 10 bases between. CDR3 length equals 13 residues. Germline V gives CDR1 SGHTA, CDR2 FQGNSA.

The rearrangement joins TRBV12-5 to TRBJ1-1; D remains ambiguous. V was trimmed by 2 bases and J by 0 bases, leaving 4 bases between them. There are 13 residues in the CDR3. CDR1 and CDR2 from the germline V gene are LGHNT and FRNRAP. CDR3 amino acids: CASGLQLNTEAFF. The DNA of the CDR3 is TGTGCTAGTGGTTTGCAGTTGAACACTGAAGCTTTCTTT.

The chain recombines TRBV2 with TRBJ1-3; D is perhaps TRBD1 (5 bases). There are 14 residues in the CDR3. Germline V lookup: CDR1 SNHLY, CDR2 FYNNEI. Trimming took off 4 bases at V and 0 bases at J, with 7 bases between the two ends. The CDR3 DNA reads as TGTGCCAGCAGTGTACAGGTCTCTGGAAACACCATATATTTT. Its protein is CASSVQVSGNTIYF.

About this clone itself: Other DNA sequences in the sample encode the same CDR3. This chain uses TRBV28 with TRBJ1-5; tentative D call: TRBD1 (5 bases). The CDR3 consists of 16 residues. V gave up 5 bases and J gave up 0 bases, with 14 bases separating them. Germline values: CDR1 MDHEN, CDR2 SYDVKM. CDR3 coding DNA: TGTGCCAGCAGTCCGTCGGGCAGGGATAGCAATCAGCCCCAGCATTTT. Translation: CASSPSGRDSNQPQHF.

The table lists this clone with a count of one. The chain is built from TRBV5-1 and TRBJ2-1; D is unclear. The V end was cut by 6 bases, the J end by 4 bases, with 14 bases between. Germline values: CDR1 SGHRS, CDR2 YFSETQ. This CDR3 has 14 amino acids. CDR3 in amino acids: CASTGLVGYNEQFF. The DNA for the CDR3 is TGCGCCAGCACCGGGCTTGTCGGTTACAATGAGCAGTTCTTC.